The 2 T cell receptor beta chains listed next were all sequenced from one sample in a study of blood T cell repertoires in COVID-19. Profiling relied on immunoSEQ multiplex PCR, and the TCRdb table lists in-frame clones only, not all of them. The sample has just over 70,000 clones; about 80% are singletons. Sample: peripheral blood. Source of these receptors: a man aged 70-80 years who had recovered from COVID-19.

In this sample, this clone turned up a few times. V and J are TRBV7-2 and TRBJ2-3; no clear D. The CDR3 loop spans 14 amino acids. The germline V gene has CDR1 SGHTA and CDR2 FQGNSA. Trimming stripped 2 bases from V and 4 bases from J, with 10 bases between. The CDR3 reads CASSLRVSPDTQYF. As DNA, the CDR3 is TGTGCCAGCAGCTTACGGGTCAGCCCAGATACGCAGTATTTT.

The chain has TRBV6-1 and TRBJ1-2, with D perhaps TRBD1 (6 bases). CDR1 MNHNS and CDR2 SASEGT come from the germline V gene. V lost 2 bases, J lost 8 bases, and 9 bases lay in between. The CDR3 covers 12 residues. CDR3 bases: TGTGCCAGCAGTGAATTTGGGGGCGGCTACACCTTC. Protein sequence: CASSEFGGGYTF.